What follows is one TCR beta chain and its context. Its antigen is not known. Tumor samples were obtained before definitive surgery or chemotherapy. This CDR3 region has 16 residues. Germline CDR1 MNHNY, CDR2 SVGAGI (reference sequence). V lost 0 bases to trimming and J lost 8 bases; unmatched junction nucleotides: 5. The entry originates in a study of high-grade serous ovarian cancer treatment subgroups. Study-level points and caveats: Tumors within one patient showed repertoire similarity of roughly 0.11 to 0.8.

The assay was immunoSEQ multiplex PCR, and TCRdb's table has in-frame clones only and misses some. Here the sample spans around 2,700 clones, over 70% being singletons. This receptor was identified in a human donor with high-grade serous ovarian cancer. Sequenced sample: tumor tissue. The J gene is TRBJ2-1, the V gene TRBV6-6; 12 bases map to TRBD2. The CDR3 region is CASSYSTTSGSHEQFF. CDR3 nucleotides: TGTGCCAGCAGTTACTCGACGACTAGCGGGAGTCATGAGCAGTTCTTC.